This TCR beta chain came from a study of blood T cells in healthy people across ages. General study results and limits: Compared with aged donors, long-lived donors showed fewer expanded clones, suggesting selection.

About this clonotype: Antigen specificity is unknown.

Each donor gave around 9.3 milliliters of peripheral blood. Total RNA was extracted at no less than 6 micrograms per sample. This CDR3 region has 13 residues. Trimming took off 4 bases at V and 0 bases at J, with 9 bases between the two ends. Germline assignment: CDR1 SQVTM and CDR2 ANQGSEA. The authors ran a second PCR of 7 to 11 cycles using a sample-barcoded 5' primer and a J-beta primer mix. TCRdb recomputed calls from the 5' RACE reads with MiXCR, one row per CDR3 protein. The data show 790,000 or so distinct CDR3 sequences, about 45% seen once. This clonotype was obtained from an elderly man in good health. The sample taken for sequencing was blood. The chain couples TRBV29-1 to TRBJ1-1; D may be TRBD1 (5 bases). The CDR3: CSVGDSLNTEAFF. DNA of the CDR3: TGCAGCGTTGGAGACAGCCTGAACACTGAAGCTTTCTTT.